This T cell receptor beta chain was obtained from a study of blood T cell repertoires in COVID-19. Whole-study context: COVID-19 samples from acute and convalescent phases originated in the United States, Italy and Spain. Nucleic acid was either cDNA or gDNA, and it came from T cells, B-cell-depleted T cells, or PBMCs.

The CDR3 is made up of 14 amino acids. Germline-derived CDR1 and CDR2 are SGHDT and YYEEEE. V was trimmed by 6 bases and J by 5 bases, leaving 14 bases between them. Cohort assignment relied on participant-reported clinical history. Per the authors' pipeline: Estimates of nucleated cell counts were drawn from the amplification of reference gene primers. The method was immunoSEQ multiplex PCR; TCRdb's version includes in-frame clones alone and lacks a portion of them. V and J calls and clone size are given by that table; D and trimming were obtained from the DNA. The sample yields about 46,000 clones, roughly nine tenths seen once.

V usage is TRBV5-6 and J usage is TRBJ2-2, with D perhaps matching TRBD1 (6 bases). This receptor was taken from a woman in her forties or fifties who had recovered from COVID-19. Source material: PBMCs or T cells enriched from blood (not recorded which). Here the CDR3 reads CASIPMDRTGELFF. Here the CDR3 DNA reads TGTGCCAGCATCCCTATGGACAGAACCGGGGAGCTGTTTTTT. The variable domain in full, completed from reference TRBV5-6 and TRBJ2-2, reads DAGVTQSPTHLIKTRGQQVTLRCSPKSGHDTVSWYQQALGQGPQFIFQYYEEEERQRGNFPDRFSGHQFPNYSSELNVNALLLGDSALYLCASIPMDRTGELFFGEGSRLTVL.